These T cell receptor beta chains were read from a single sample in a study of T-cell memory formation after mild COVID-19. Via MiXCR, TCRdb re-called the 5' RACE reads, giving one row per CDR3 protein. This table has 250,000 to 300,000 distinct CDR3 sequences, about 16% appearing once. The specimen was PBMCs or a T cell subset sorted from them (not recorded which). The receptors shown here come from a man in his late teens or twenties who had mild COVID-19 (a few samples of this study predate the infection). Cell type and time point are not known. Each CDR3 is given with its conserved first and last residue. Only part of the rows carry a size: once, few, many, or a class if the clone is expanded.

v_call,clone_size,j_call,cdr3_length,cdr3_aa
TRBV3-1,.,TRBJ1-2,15,CASSPAGGGNYGYTF
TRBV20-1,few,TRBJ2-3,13,CSADRTSPDTQYF
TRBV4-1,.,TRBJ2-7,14,CASSQEPYGQEQYF
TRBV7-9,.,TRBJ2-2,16,CASSRRQDLNTGELFF
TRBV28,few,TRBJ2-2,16,CASSFTGVVGTGELFF
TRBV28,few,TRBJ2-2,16,CASSSGQGRSTGELFF
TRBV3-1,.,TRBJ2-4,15,CASSQEGGAKNIQYF
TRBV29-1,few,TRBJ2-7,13,CSVDQDNSYEQYF
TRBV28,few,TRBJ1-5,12,CASGDTNQPQHF
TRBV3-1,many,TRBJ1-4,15,CASSPIGTRYEKLFF
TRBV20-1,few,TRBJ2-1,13,CSARDPRDNEQFF
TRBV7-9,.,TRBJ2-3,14,CASSPAGRTDTQYF
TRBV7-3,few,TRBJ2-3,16,CASSSEGGRSVDTQYF
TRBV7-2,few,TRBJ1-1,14,CASSLASGATEAFF
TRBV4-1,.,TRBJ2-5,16,CASSQHRDSRAETQYF
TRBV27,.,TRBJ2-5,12,CASRTGSETQYF
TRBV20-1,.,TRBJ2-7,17,CSARATTRGLSSYEQYF
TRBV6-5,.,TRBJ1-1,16,CASRRQGPGMNTEAFF
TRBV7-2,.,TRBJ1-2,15,CASSSRRDRRHGYTF
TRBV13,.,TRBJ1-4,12,CASTPDGEKLFF
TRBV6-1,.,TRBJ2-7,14,CASSAGQGFYEQYF
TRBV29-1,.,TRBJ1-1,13,CSVNRDIRTEAFF
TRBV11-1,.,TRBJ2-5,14,CASSPGGTGETQYF
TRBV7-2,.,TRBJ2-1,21,CASSLAPTTLFGGDVGDEQFF
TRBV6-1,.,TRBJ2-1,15,CASSHLAGGSNEQFF
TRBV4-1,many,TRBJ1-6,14,CASRNTANNSPLHF
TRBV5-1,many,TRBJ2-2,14,CASSPRQNTGELFF
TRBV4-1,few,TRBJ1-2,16,CASSPMTTGTDYGYTF
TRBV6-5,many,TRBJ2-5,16,CASSYSGTSGGETQYF
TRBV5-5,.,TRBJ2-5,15,CASSLRTVRVETQYF
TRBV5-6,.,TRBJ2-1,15,CASSLGTRRDNEQFF
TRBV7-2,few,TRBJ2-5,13,CASTPAIKETQYF
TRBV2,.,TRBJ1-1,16,CASSEPEGHPNTEAFF
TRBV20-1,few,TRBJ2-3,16,CSASSGQGLSTDTQYF
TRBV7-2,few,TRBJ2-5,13,CASSLGFEETQYF
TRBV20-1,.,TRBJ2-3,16,CSARNPASGVTDTQYF
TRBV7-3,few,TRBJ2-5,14,CASSRGGFQETQYF
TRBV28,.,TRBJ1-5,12,CASSLVEQPQHF
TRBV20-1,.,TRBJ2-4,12,CSASGGLVIQYF
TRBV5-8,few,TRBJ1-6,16,CASSLFWISYNSPLHF
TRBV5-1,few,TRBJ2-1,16,CASSSSSGLLYNEQFF
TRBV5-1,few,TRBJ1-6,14,CASSSQGWDSPLHF
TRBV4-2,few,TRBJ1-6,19,CASSQEIQAGGSYNSPLHF
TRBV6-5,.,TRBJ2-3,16,CASSYSAPTSTDTQYF
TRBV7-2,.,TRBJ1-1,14,CASSSPEGQIEAFF
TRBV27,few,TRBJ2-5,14,CASSVQRGRETQYF
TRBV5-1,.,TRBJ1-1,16,CASSLLQGGPNTEAFF
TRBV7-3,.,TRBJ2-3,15,CASSLKGDSTDTQYF
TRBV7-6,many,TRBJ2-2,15,CASSDAPVNTGELFF
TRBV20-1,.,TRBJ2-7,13,CSVRGGDLYEQYF
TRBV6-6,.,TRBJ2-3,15,CASSHLGQSTDTQYF
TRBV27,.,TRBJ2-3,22,CASSLVLPGLAGDPSGTDTQYF
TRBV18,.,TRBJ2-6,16,CASSPGSRGGANVLTF
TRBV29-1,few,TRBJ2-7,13,CSVSGDRGDEQYF
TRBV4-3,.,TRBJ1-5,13,CASSQGVMQPQHF
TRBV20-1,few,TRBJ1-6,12,CSARPGQESIHF
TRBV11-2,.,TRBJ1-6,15,CASSLGQWLNSPLHF
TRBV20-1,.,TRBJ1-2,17,CSARGGGQGKTNYGYTF